This T cell receptor (beta chain) appears in the sequencing data of a study of T cells in narcolepsy. Looking at the study overall: Healthy controls were enrolled alongside patients with narcolepsy type 1 or type 2. Findings of the study overall: Autoreactive clonotypes reportedly recurred in blood of same and different patients, not controls. Comparing one patient's CSF and blood CD4+ clonotypes highlighted HCRT- and TRIB2-specific autoreactive clonotypes.

Sequencing used immunoSEQ multiplex PCR; TCRdb keeps in-frame clones, though not all of them. Of tens of thousands of clones listed, around 87% are singletons. A note on this clone: Antigen: not known.

The receptor was derived from a human donor with narcolepsy. Material for sequencing was CD45RA- memory CD4+ T cells from PBMCs.

CDR3 coding DNA: TGTGCCAGCAGCACCCTGGGGGCAGGGGGGGTTTTGGCTGAAGCTTTCTTT. Its protein product is CASSTLGAGGVLAEAFF. This chain connects TRBV28 to TRBJ1-1, with 7 bases fitting TRBD1. In germline, CDR1 is MDHEN, CDR2 SYDVKM. The length of the CDR3 is 17 residues. The trim removed 6 bases at V and 6 bases at J, leaving 19 bases unmatched.